This record covers a single T cell receptor beta chain. The antigen is undetermined. Time point meaning: neoterminal ileum biopsy at postoperative endoscopy, about 6 months after surgery. CDR1 is LNHDA and CDR2 is SQIVND in the germline V gene (reference sequence). The CDR3 spans 14 residues. The V gene lost 9 bases and the J gene lost 1 base, with 13 bases spanning the gap. Sequencing was performed with immunoSEQ multiplex PCR; in TCRdb, only in-frame clones are kept and a portion is missing. The sample lists approximately 14,000 clones, 78% occurring once. The sample originates from a study of T cell repertoires in ileal Crohn's disease. Points from the study as a whole: Clonal expansions were more frequent in active smokers than non-smokers at surgery. Compared with CD4 T cells, sorted CD8 cells carried more expanded clones.

The J gene is TRBJ1-5, the V gene TRBV19; unclear D gene. Input material: ileal tissue. The TCR was taken from an adult with Crohn's disease. CDR3 residues: CASKPDISNQPQHF. CDR3 coding DNA: TGTGCCAGCAAGCCTGACATCAGCAATCAGCCCCAGCATTTT.